What follows is one T cell receptor beta chain and its context. CDR3 length: 15 amino acids. Trimming shortened V by 1 base and J by 2 bases, and 9 bases separated the two germline ends. CDR1 is LGHNA and CDR2 is YNFKEQ in the germline V gene. This sample stems from a study of T cell changes during pregnancy in multiple sclerosis. The protocol was immunoSEQ multiplex PCR, while the TCRdb copy is restricted to in-frame clones and leaves out a portion. Of 40,000 to 50,000 clones detected, 80% to 85% appear once; the ten largest clones hold about 0.64%. The sample here was CD4+ T cells from peripheral blood mononuclear cells, taken before pregnancy. The J gene is TRBJ2-1, the V gene TRBV4-2; tentative D call: TRBD2 (6 bases). This sequence was found in a female donor with multiple sclerosis, enrolled in a pregnancy study. The CDR3 is CASSQAGGTYNEQFF. The CDR3 nucleotides read TGTGCCAGCAGCCAAGCAGGCGGGACCTACAATGAGCAGTTCTTC.